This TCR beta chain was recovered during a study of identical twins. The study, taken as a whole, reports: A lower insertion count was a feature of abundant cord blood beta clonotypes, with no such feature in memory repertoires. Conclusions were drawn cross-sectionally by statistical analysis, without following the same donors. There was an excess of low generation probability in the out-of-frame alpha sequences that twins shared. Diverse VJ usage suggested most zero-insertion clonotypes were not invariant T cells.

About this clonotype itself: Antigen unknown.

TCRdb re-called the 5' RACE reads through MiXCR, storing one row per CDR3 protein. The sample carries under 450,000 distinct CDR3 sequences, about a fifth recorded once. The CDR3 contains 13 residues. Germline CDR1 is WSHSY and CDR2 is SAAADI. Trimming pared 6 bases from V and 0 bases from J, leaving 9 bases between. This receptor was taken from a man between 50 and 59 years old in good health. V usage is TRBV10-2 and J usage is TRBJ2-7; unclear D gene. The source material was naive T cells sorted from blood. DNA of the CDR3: TGCGCCAGCAGCGCCGACCACTCCTACGAGCAGTACTTC. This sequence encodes CASSADHSYEQYF.